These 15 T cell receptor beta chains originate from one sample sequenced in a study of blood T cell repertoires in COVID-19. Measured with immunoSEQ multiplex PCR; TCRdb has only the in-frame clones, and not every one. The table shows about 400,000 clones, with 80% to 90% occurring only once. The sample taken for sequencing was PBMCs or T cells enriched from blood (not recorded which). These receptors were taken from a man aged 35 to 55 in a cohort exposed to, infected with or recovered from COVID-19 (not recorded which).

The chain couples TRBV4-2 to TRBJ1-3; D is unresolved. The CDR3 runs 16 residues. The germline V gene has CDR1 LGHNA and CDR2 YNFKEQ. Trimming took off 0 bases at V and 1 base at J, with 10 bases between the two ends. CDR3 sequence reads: CASSQDPGSSGNTIYF. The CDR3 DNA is TGTGCCAGCAGCCAAGATCCCGGGAGTTCTGGAAACACCATATATTTT.

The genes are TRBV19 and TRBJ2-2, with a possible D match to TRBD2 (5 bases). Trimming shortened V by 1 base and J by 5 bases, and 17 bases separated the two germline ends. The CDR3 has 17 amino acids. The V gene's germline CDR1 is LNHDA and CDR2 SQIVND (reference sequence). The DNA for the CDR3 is TGTGCCAGTAGTATAGGCTCAACTAGAACAGTGACCGGGGAGCTGTTTTTT. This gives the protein CASSIGSTRTVTGELFF.

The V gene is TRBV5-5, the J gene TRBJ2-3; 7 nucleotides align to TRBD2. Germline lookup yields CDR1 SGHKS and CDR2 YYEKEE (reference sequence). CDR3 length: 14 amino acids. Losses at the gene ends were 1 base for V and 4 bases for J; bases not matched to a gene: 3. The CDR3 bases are TGTGCCAGCAGCTTGTCGGGAGGATCAGATACGCAGTATTTT. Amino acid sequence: CASSLSGGSDTQYF.

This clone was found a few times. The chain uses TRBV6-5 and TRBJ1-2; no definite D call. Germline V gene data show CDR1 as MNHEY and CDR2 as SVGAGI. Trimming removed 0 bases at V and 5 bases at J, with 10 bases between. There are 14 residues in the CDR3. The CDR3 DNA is TGTGCCAGCAGTTACTCCGCGGTGAAATATGGCTACACCTTC. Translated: CASSYSAVKYGYTF.

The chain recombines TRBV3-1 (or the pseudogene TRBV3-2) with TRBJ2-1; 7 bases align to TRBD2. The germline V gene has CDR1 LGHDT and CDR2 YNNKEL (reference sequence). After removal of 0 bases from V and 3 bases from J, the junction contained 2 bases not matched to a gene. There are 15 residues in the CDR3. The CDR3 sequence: CASSQDAGVYNEQFF. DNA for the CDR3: TGTGCCAGCAGCCAAGATGCGGGAGTCTACAATGAGCAGTTCTTC.

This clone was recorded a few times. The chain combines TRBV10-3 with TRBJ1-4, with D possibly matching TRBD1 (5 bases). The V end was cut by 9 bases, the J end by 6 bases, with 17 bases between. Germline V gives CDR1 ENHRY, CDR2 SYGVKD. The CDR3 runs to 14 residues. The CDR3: CAISGEGRYEKLFF. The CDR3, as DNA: TGTGCCATATCCGGGGAGGGGAGGTATGAAAAACTGTTTTTT.

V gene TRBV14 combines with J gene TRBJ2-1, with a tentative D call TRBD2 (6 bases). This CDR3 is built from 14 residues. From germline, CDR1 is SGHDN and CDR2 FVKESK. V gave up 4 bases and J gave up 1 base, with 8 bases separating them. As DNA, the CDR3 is TGTGCCAGCAGCCGCGGGACTTCCTACAATGAGCAGTTCTTC. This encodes CASSRGTSYNEQFF. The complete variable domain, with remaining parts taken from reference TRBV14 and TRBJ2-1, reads EAGVTQFPSHSVIEKGQTVTLRCDPISGHDNLYWYRRVMGKEIKFLLHFVKESKQDESGMPNNRFLAERTGGTYSTLKVQPAELEDSGVYFCASSRGTSYNEQFFGPGTRLTVL.

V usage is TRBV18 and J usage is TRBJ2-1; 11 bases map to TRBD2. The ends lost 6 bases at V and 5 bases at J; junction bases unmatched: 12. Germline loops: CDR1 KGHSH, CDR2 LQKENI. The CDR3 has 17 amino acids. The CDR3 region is CASSPTSGGPLNNEQFF. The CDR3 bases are TGTGCCAGCTCGCCTACTAGCGGGGGTCCTTTAAACAATGAGCAGTTCTTC. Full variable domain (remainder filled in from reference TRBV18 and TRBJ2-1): NAGVMQNPRHLVRRRGQEARLRCSPMKGHSHVYWYRQLPEEGLKFMVYLQKENIIDESGMPKERFSAEFPKEGPSILRIQQVVRGDSAAYFCASSPTSGGPLNNEQFFGPGTRLTVL.

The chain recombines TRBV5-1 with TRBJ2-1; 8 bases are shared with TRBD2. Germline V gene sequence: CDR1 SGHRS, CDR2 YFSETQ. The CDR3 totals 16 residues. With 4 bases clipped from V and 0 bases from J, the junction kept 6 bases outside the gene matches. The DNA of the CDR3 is TGCGCCAGCAGCCCGGATAGCGGGGACTCCTACAATGAGCAGTTCTTC. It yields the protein CASSPDSGDSYNEQFF.

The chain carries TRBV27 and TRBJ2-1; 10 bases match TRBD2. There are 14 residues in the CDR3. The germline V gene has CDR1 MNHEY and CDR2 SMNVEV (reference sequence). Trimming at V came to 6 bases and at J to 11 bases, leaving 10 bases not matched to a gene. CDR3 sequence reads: CASRSLSSGSQQFF. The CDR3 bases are TGTGCCAGCAGGTCTTTGTCTAGCGGGAGCCAGCAGTTCTTC.

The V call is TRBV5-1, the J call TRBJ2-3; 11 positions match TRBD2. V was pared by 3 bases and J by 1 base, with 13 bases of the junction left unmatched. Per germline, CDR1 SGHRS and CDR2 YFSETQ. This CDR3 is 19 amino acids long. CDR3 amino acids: CASSYDPSGRRFGTDTQYF. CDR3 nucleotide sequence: TGCGCCAGCAGCTACGACCCTAGCGGGAGGAGGTTCGGCACAGATACGCAGTATTTT.

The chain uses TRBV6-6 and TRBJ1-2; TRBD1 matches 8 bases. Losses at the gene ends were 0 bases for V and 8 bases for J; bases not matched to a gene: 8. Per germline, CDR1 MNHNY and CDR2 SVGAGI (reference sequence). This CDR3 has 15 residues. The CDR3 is CASSYSNGQGRGYTF. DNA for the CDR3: TGTGCCAGCAGTTACTCGAACGGACAGGGAAGAGGCTACACCTTC.

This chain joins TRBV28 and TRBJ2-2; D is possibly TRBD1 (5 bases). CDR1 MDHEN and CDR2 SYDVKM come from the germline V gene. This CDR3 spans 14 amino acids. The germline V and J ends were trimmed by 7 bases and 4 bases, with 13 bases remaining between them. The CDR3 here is CASIGQGFTGELFF. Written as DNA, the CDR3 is TGTGCCAGCATCGGGCAGGGTTTCACCGGGGAGCTGTTTTTT.

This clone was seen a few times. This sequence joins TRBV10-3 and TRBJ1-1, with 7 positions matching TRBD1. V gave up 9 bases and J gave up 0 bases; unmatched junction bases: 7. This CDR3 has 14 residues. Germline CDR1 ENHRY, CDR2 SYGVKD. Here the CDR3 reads CAIQRTGMNTEAFF. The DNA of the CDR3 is TGTGCCATACAAAGGACAGGAATGAACACTGAAGCTTTCTTT.

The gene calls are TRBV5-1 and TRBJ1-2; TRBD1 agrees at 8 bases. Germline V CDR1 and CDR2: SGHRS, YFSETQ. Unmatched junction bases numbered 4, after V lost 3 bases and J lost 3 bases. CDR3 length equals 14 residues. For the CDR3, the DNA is TGCGCCAGCAGCTCCCAGGGGGCGGACTATGGCTACACCTTC. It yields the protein CASSSQGADYGYTF.